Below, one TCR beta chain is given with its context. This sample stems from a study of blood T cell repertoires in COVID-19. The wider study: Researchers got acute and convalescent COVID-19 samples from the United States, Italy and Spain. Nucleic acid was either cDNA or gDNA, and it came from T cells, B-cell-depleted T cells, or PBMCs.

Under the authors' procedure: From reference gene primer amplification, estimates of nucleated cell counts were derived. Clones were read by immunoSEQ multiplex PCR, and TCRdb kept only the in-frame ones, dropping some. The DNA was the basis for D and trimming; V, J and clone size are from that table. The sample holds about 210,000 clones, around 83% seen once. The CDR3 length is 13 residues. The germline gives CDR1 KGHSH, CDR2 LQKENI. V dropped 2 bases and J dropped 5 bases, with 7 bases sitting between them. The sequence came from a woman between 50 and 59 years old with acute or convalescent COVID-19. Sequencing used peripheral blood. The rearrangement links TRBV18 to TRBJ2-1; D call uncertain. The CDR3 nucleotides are TGTGCCAGCTCACCATACTCGAACAATGAGCAGTTCTTC. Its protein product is CASSPYSNNEQFF.